The 27 T cell receptor beta chains below come from one sample, sequenced in a study of OX40 agonist ivuxolimab in advanced cancers. Sequencing used immunoSEQ multiplex PCR; TCRdb keeps in-frame clones, though not all of them. Here the sample spans fewer than 100,000 clones, more than 80% being singletons. The sample here was CD4+ or CD8+ T cells sorted from blood, taken in a trial of the OX40 agonist ivuxolimab. Every receptor here comes from an adult with an advanced solid tumor such as melanoma, head and neck, liver or kidney cancer.

About this clone: It is unclear where the CDR3 begins or ends on the DNA, so no DNA is shown, and the CDR3 is as TCRdb lists it. The gene calls are TRBV11-2 and TRBJ2-3; the DNA was not used to check the table's D call, TRBD1. Including both end residues, the CDR3 is 18 amino acids long. Germline CDR1 is SGHAT and CDR2 is FQNNGV. CDR3 residues: CASSFGPGDRGSTDTQYF.

The gene calls are TRBV7-2 and TRBJ1-4; D not certain. Trimming removed 0 bases from V and 5 bases from J, with 10 bases in between. Germline CDR1 and CDR2: SGHTA and FQGNSA. The CDR3 has 15 amino acids. The CDR3 sequence is CASSLANSRNEKLFF. CDR3 coding DNA: TGTGCCAGCAGCTTAGCTAACAGCCGAAATGAAAAACTGTTTTTT. Drawing the rest from reference TRBV7-2 and TRBJ1-4, the complete variable domain is GAGVSQSPSNKVTEKGKDVELRCDPISGHTALYWYRQSLGQGLEFLIYFQGNSAPDKSGLPSDRFSAERTGGSVSTLTIQRTQQEDSAVYLCASSLANSRNEKLFFGSGTQLSVL.

The V gene is TRBV4-1, the J gene TRBJ1-3; D unclear. The CDR3 is made up of 15 amino acids. Germline V CDR1 and CDR2: MGHRA, YSYEKL. V was clipped by 2 bases and J by 0 bases, with 8 bases between them. CDR3 nucleotides: TGCGCCAGCAGCCAACTCCCCGTCTCTGGAAACACCATATATTTT. Translating gives CASSQLPVSGNTIYF.

This clone has just one count. This rearrangement joins TRBV13 to TRBJ2-5; maybe TRBD2 (5 bases). The length of the CDR3 is 14 residues. CDR1 and CDR2 (germline): PRHDT, FYEKMQ (reference sequence). V shed 7 bases and J shed 9 bases, with 21 bases lying between them. The chain's CDR3 is CASTRSGQDGAQYF. In DNA, the CDR3 is TGTGCCAGCACCAGGAGTGGGCAGGACGGGGCCCAGTACTTC.

DNA of the CDR3: TGTGCCAGCAGTTCAGCCAGATTGGGCTTGTGGGGGGACACTGAAGCTTTCTTT. Translating it yields CASSSARLGLWGDTEAFF. The V gene is TRBV28, the J gene TRBJ1-1; a weak D match, TRBD1 (5 bases). Germline CDR1 is MDHEN and CDR2 is SYDVKM. This CDR3 contains 18 residues. Trimming took 4 bases from V and 3 from J, leaving 24 bases between them.

The CDR3: CASSYRQSASGNTIYF. As DNA, the CDR3 is TGTGCCAGCAGCTACCGACAGTCCGCCTCTGGAAACACCATATATTTT. The chain uses TRBV7-6 and TRBJ1-3; TRBD1 is a possible D gene (5 bases). The CDR3 has 16 residues. V was cut by 4 bases and J by 0 bases, with 13 bases left in between. Germline CDR1 is SGHVS and CDR2 is FNYEAQ.

The chain joins TRBV5-4 to TRBJ1-1, with D perhaps matching TRBD1 (5 bases). V was clipped by 1 base and J by 10 bases, with 11 bases between them. The CDR3 runs 12 residues. From germline, CDR1 is SGHNT and CDR2 YYREEE (reference sequence). The CDR3 region is CASSLIQGTAFF. Here the CDR3 DNA reads TGTGCCAGCAGCTTGATTCAGGGTACAGCTTTCTTT.

The V and J genes are TRBV19 and TRBJ1-2; 9 nucleotides align to TRBD1. The CDR3 is 13 amino acids. Germline-derived CDR1 and CDR2 are LNHDA and SQIVND (reference sequence). With V trimmed by 4 bases and J by 8 bases, 5 bases remained unmatched. The DNA of the CDR3 is TGTGCCAGTAGTAGCGGACAGGGGTCGGGCTACACCTTC. Amino acid sequence: CASSSGQGSGYTF.

The chain is built from TRBV5-1 and TRBJ2-2; D gene unclear. Germline CDR1 and CDR2: SGHRS and YFSETQ. V lost 0 bases and J 1 base, leaving 13 bases between the germline ends. The CDR3 runs to 17 residues. CDR3 amino acids: CASSLAGPTVNTGELFF. The CDR3 DNA sequence: TGCGCCAGCAGCTTGGCCGGGCCAACGGTGAACACCGGGGAGCTGTTTTTT.

The gene calls are TRBV19 and TRBJ2-2; D is possibly TRBD1 or TRBD2 (5 bases each). Germline V gene data show CDR1 as LNHDA and CDR2 as SQIVND (reference sequence). The CDR3 length is 15 residues. The V and J ends lost 2 bases and 6 bases respectively, with 13 bases between them. The CDR3 DNA sequence: TGTGCCAGTAGTATAAGGCGGCGAGGGGCCGGGGAGCTGTTTTTT. As protein: CASSIRRRGAGELFF.

V is TRBV5-4 and J is TRBJ1-2; possibly TRBD1 for D (5 bases). The CDR3 extends over 14 amino acids. Trimming cost V 0 bases and J 5 bases, with 11 bases left between them. Per the germline V gene, CDR1 is SGHNT and CDR2 is YYREEE (reference sequence). The CDR3 here is CASSLGIGAYGYTF. In DNA, the CDR3 is TGTGCCAGCAGCTTGGGTATAGGGGCTTATGGCTACACCTTC.

There are a few counts of this clone. The chain is built from TRBV6-5 and TRBJ2-1; 11 bases are a match to TRBD2. Germline V gene sequence: CDR1 MNHEY, CDR2 SVGAGI. After removal of 6 bases from V and 5 bases from J, the junction contained 3 bases not matched to a gene. The CDR3 spans 14 residues. The CDR3 nucleotides read TGTGCCAGCAGACTAGCGGGAGTGAACAATGAGCAGTTCTTC. This encodes CASRLAGVNNEQFF.

The chain combines TRBV18 with TRBJ2-2, with a tentative D call TRBD2 (7 bases). The germline V gene has CDR1 KGHSH and CDR2 LQKENI. The CDR3 covers 16 residues. V lost 1 base, J lost 4 bases, and 13 bases lay in between. CDR3 sequence: CASSPLRGGATGELFF. CDR3 bases: TGTGCCAGCTCACCACTTCGAGGGGGGGCCACCGGGGAGCTGTTTTTT.

V gene TRBV19 combines with J gene TRBJ2-5; TRBD1 agrees at 7 bases. This CDR3 is 13 amino acids long. CDR1 LNHDA and CDR2 SQIVND come from the germline V gene (reference sequence). V shed 4 bases, J shed 5 bases, and the junction held 4 bases outside the gene matches. CDR3 sequence reads: CASSKGARETQYF. The CDR3 nucleotides read TGTGCCAGTAGTAAGGGGGCCCGGGAGACCCAGTACTTC.

This chain uses TRBV29-1 with TRBJ1-2, with TRBD1 as a possible D gene (5 bases). The CDR3 totals 11 residues. Trimming stripped 6 bases from V and 10 bases from J, with 15 bases between. CDR1 is SQVTM, CDR2 ANQGSEA, per germline. The CDR3 DNA is TGCAGCGTCTGGGGGGACCCCGACTACACCTTC. Encoded protein: CSVWGDPDYTF.

This clone was seen a handful of times. This chain joins TRBV7-8 and TRBJ1-1, with D perhaps matching TRBD1 (6 bases). Germline V gene sequence: CDR1 SGHVS, CDR2 FQNEAQ. Trimming removed 5 bases at V and 4 bases at J, with 14 bases between. The CDR3 covers 14 residues. CDR3 in amino acids: CASSEHRESTEAFF. The CDR3 DNA reads as TGTGCCAGCAGCGAACACAGGGAGAGCACTGAAGCTTTCTTT.

The rearrangement uses TRBV2 and TRBJ2-2; TRBD2 is a possible D gene (6 bases). The germline CDR1 and CDR2 sequences are SNHLY and FYNNEI. This CDR3 is 14 amino acids long. V lost 5 bases and J lost 5, with 12 bases in between. The CDR3 DNA follows: TGTGCCAGCAGTCAGCTAGGGAGGACCGGGGAGCTGTTTTTT. It yields the protein CASSQLGRTGELFF.

This clone was observed a handful of times. This sequence joins TRBV6-6 and TRBJ2-1, with TRBD2 matching over 15 bases. With 5 bases clipped from V and 7 bases from J, the junction kept 3 bases outside the gene matches. CDR1 and CDR2 (germline): MNHNY, SVGAGI (reference sequence). The CDR3 is made up of 15 amino acids. CDR3 region: CASSPGTSGGNEQFF. The DNA for the CDR3 is TGTGCCAGCAGTCCGGGGACTAGCGGGGGGAATGAGCAGTTCTTC.

This sequence joins TRBV5-1 and TRBJ2-3, with TRBD2 matching over 9 bases. Germline V gives CDR1 SGHRS, CDR2 YFSETQ. The CDR3 has 13 amino acids. Trimming removed 4 bases from V and 6 bases from J; junction bases left unmatched: 3. The CDR3 loop is CASSPGTSDTQYF. CDR3 DNA: TGCGCCAGCAGCCCGGGGACTAGCGATACGCAGTATTTT.

This rearrangement joins TRBV29-1 to TRBJ1-2; perhaps TRBD1 as D (5 bases). The CDR3 extends over 12 amino acids. From germline, CDR1 is SQVTM and CDR2 ANQGSEA. The V end lost 1 base, the J end lost 6 bases, and 9 bases lay between the germline ends. CDR3 in amino acids: CSVEGTLNGYTF. In nucleotides, the CDR3 is TGCAGCGTTGAAGGGACACTCAATGGCTACACCTTC.

This clone was seen only once. This rearrangement joins TRBV19 to TRBJ2-3; D gene ambiguous. The CDR3 loop spans 14 amino acids. V shed 5 bases and J shed 3 bases, with 12 bases lying between them. Germline V CDR1 and CDR2: LNHDA, SQIVND (reference sequence). This chain's CDR3 is CASSAVGRTDTQYF. DNA for the CDR3: TGTGCCAGTAGTGCAGTTGGACGGACAGATACGCAGTATTTT.

The chain combines TRBV6-5 with TRBJ1-1, with D unclear. This CDR3 is 13 amino acids long. The ends were cut back, 2 bases at V and 2 bases at J, with 6 bases in the middle. Looked up from germline, CDR1 is MNHEY and CDR2 is SVGAGI. CDR3: CASSYGGNTEAFF. CDR3 coding DNA: TGTGCCAGCAGTTACGGAGGCAACACTGAAGCTTTCTTT.

V and J are TRBV4-3 and TRBJ1-5; D call uncertain. The CDR3 loop spans 15 amino acids. Germline V CDR1 and CDR2: LGHNA, YSLEER. Between the trimmed V and J ends, which lost 2 bases and 0 bases, there was a span of 8 bases. CDR3 DNA: TGCGCCAGCAGCCAACTTCACAGTAGCAATCAGCCCCAGCATTTT. Protein sequence: CASSQLHSSNQPQHF.

This chain joins TRBV28 and TRBJ1-4; D not certain. Germline V gives CDR1 MDHEN, CDR2 SYDVKM. The CDR3 is made up of 13 amino acids. V dropped 3 bases and J dropped 8 bases, with 10 bases sitting between them. CDR3 DNA: TGTGCCAGCAGTTTGGATCTCAGCGAAAAACTGTTTTTT. Its protein product is CASSLDLSEKLFF.

The rearrangement uses TRBV7-8 and TRBJ2-7, with a possible D match to TRBD2 (6 bases). The V end lost 1 base, the J end lost 2 bases, and 9 bases lay between the germline ends. CDR1 is SGHVS and CDR2 is FQNEAQ in the germline V gene. This CDR3 contains 14 residues. CDR3 DNA sequence: TGTGCCAGCAGCTTAGTGACTAGTCCCTACGAGCAGTACTTC. Translated, it gives CASSLVTSPYEQYF.

V is TRBV28 and J is TRBJ1-5, with 7 nucleotides matching TRBD1. V gave up 6 bases and J gave up 5 bases; unmatched junction bases: 7. Germline CDR1 MDHEN, CDR2 SYDVKM. CDR3 length: 14 residues. The CDR3 region is CASRIRGGYQPQHF. In DNA, the CDR3 is TGTGCCAGCAGGATCAGGGGGGGATATCAGCCCCAGCATTTT. The whole variable domain, filled in from reference TRBV28 and TRBJ1-5, reads DVKVTQSSRYLVKRTGEKVFLECVQDMDHENMFWYRQDPGLGLRLIYFSYDVKMKEKGDIPEGYSVSREKKERFSLILESASTNQTSMYLCASRIRGGYQPQHFGDGTRLSIL.

The rearrangement uses TRBV10-1 and TRBJ1-6, with D perhaps matching TRBD1 (6 bases). From germline, CDR1 is WNHNN and CDR2 SYGVQD (reference sequence). Trimming shortened V by 4 bases and J by 7 bases, and 8 bases separated the two germline ends. This CDR3 has 13 amino acids. As DNA, the CDR3 is TGCGCCAGCAGTGTCCAGGGGAATTCACCCCTCCACTTT. Amino acid sequence: CASSVQGNSPLHF.